This section outlines one TCR beta chain sequence together with its context. Its antigen is not identified. Researchers prepared the TCRbeta library using unique molecular identifiers, the study reports. Via MiXCR, TCRdb re-called the PCR reads, giving one row per CDR3 protein. Of around 370,000 distinct CDR3 sequences listed, roughly 17% are singletons. V was shortened by 8 bases and J by 2 bases, with 7 bases between the two germline ends. The CDR3 extends over 13 amino acids. This sample stems from a study of T-cell reconstitution after alpha-beta-depleted transplantation in children. Findings and caveats of the study: Several patients had high TCRbeta diversity at day 60; it came from surviving recipient T cells and thymic progenitors. T cells produced anew were the main source of T-cell counts and diversity one year after transplant. Alpha-beta T cells present about two months after transplant were reported to originate from several hundred expanded graft clones.

The sequence was obtained from a male patient between 2 and 10 years old who had a stem cell transplant for acute lymphoblastic leukemia, so the T cells may come from the graft donor. This material consisted of PBMCs, mostly from graft donor cells, taken 360 days after TCRalphabeta/CD19-depleted stem cell transplant. The chain combines TRBV12-3 or TRBV12-4 with TRBJ2-6; D is undetermined. The CDR3 protein is CASAIAGANVLTF. CDR3 in DNA: TGTGCCAGCGCGATTGCTGGGGCCAACGTCCTGACTTTC.